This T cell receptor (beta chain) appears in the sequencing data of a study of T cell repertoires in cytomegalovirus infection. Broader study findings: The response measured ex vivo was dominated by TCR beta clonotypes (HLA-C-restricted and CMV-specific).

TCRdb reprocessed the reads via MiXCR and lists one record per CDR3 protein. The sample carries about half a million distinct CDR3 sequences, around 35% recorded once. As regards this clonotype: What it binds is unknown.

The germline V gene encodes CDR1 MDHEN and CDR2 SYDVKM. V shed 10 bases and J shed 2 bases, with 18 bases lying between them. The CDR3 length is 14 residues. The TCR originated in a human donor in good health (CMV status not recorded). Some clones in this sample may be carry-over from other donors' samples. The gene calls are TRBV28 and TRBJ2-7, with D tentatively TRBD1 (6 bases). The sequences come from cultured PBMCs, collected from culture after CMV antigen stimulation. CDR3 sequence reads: CAIASLQGTYEQYF. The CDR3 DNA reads TGTGCCATCGCGTCTCTACAGGGTACCTACGAGCAGTACTTC.